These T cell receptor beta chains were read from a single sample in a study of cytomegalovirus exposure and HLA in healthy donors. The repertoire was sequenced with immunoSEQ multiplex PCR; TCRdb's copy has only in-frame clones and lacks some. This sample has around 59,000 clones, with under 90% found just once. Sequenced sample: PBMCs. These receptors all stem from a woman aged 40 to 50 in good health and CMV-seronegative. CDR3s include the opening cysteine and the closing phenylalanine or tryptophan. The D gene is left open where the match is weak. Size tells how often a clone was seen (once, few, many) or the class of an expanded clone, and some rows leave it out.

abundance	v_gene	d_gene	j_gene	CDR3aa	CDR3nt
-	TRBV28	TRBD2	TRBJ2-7	CASRSPGGSYEQYF	TGTGCCAGCAGGTCCCCGGGGGGGAGCTACGAGCAGTACTTC
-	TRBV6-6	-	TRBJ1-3	CASAQGTGNTIYF	TGTGCCAGCGCCCAGGGGACCGGAAACACCATATATTTT
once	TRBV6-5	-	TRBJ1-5	CASGGADQPQHF	TGTGCCAGCGGGGGCGCGGATCAGCCCCAGCATTTT
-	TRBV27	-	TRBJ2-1	CASSRAESSYNEQFF	TGTGCCAGCAGTCGAGCGGAAAGCTCCTACAATGAGCAGTTCTTC
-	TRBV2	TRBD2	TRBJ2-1	CASSEASGRAGGNEQFF	TGTGCCAGCAGTGAGGCTAGCGGGAGGGCCGGTGGTAATGAGCAGTTCTTC
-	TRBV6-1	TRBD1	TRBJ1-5	CASSVGGQGVQPQHF	TGTGCCAGCAGTGTAGGGGGACAGGGTGTACAGCCCCAGCATTTT
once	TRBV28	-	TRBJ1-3	CASKGLRGSTYPDTIYF	TGTGCCAGCAAAGGTCTCCGAGGATCTACTTATCCCGACACCATATATTTT
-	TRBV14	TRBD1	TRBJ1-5	CASSQLQGNSNQPQHF	TGTGCCAGCAGCCAGTTACAGGGGAATAGCAATCAGCCCCAGCATTTT
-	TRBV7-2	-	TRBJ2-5	CASSLNRAGGEETQYF	TGTGCCAGCAGCTTAAACCGAGCTGGAGGGGAAGAGACCCAGTACTTC
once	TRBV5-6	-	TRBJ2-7	CASSLPESMTYEQYF	TGTGCCAGCAGCTTGCCCGAGAGCATGACCTACGAGCAGTACTTC
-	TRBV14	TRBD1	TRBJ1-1	CASSPRTGRTEAFF	TGTGCCAGCAGCCCTAGGACAGGGAGGACTGAAGCTTTCTTT
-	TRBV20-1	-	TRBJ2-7	CSARLRYEQYF	TGCAGTGCTAGATTGAGATACGAGCAGTACTTC
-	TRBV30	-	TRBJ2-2	CAWSVPTNPVNTGELFF	TGTGCCTGGAGTGTACCAACGAATCCGGTTAACACCGGGGAGCTGTTTTTT
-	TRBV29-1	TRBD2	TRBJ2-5	CSVEGSSGSETQYF	TGCAGCGTTGAGGGGAGTAGCGGGAGTGAGACCCAGTACTTC
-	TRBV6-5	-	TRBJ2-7	CASSNGHDPNEQYF	TGTGCCAGCAGTAACGGACACGACCCTAACGAGCAGTACTTC
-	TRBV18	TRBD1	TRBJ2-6	CASSPLGGEGANVLTF	TGTGCCAGCTCACCCTTAGGGGGCGAAGGGGCCAACGTCCTGACTTTC
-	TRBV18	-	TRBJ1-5	CASSPWADNQPQHF	TGTGCCAGCTCACCATGGGCAGACAATCAGCCCCAGCATTTT
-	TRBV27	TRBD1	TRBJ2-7	CASSLGTAYEQYF	TGTGCCAGCAGTTTAGGGACAGCCTACGAGCAGTACTTC
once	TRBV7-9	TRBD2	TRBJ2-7	CSSSPGGFLSSYEQYF	TGTTCCAGCAGCCCCGGGGGGTTTCTAAGCTCCTACGAGCAGTACTTC
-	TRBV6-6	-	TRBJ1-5	CASQDGGSNQPQHF	TGTGCCAGCCAGGACGGAGGTAGCAATCAGCCCCAGCATTTT
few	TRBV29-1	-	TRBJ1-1	CSVEELGKGDTEAFF	TGCAGCGTTGAAGAATTGGGGAAAGGGGACACTGAAGCTTTCTTT
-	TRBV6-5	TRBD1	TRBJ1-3	CASSYSTGSLGNTIYF	TGTGCCAGCAGTTACTCGACAGGGTCCTTGGGAAACACCATATATTTT
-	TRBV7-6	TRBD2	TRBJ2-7	CASSRSGSPYEQYF	TGTGCCAGCAGCCGTAGCGGGAGCCCCTACGAGCAGTACTTC
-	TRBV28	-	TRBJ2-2	CASCPTSFSGELFF	TGTGCCAGCTGCCCGACTAGTTTTTCCGGGGAGCTGTTTTTT
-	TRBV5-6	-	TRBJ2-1	CASSLRGYEQFF	TGTGCCAGCAGCTTGAGAGGCTATGAGCAGTTCTTC
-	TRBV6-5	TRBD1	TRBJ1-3	CASSASTGAGNTIYF	TGTGCCAGCAGTGCCTCGACAGGGGCTGGAAACACCATATATTTT
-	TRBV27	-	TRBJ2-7	CASSLWGQDYEQYF	TGTGCCAGCAGTTTATGGGGACAAGACTACGAGCAGTACTTC
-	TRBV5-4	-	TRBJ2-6	CASSLGGGTGANVLTF	TGTGCCAGCAGCTTGGGGGGCGGGACCGGGGCCAACGTCCTGACTTTC
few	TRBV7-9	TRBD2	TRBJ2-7	CASSPPGLAPYEQYF	TGTGCCAGCAGCCCTCCGGGACTAGCGCCCTACGAGCAGTACTTC
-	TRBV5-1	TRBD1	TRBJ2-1	CASSANPGQAPSNEQFF	TGCGCCAGCAGCGCGAATCCGGGACAGGCCCCTTCCAATGAGCAGTTCTTC
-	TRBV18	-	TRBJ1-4	CASSPAGREKLFF	TGTGCCAGCTCACCGGCAGGGAGGGAAAAACTGTTTTTT
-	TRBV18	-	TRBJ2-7	CASSPPAGAIHEQYF	TGTGCCAGCTCACCACCGGCGGGGGCGATACACGAGCAGTACTTC
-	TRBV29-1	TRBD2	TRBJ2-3	CSVLRLAGEGDTQYF	TGCAGCGTCCTACGACTAGCGGGAGAGGGAGATACGCAGTATTTT
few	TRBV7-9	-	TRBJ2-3	CASSFAGAADTQYF	TGTGCCAGCAGCTTTGCAGGGGCGGCAGATACGCAGTATTTT
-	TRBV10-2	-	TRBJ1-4	CASSEWGRGATNEKLFF	TGCGCCAGCAGTGAGTGGGGCAGGGGAGCAACTAATGAAAAACTGTTTTTT
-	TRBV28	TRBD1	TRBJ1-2	CASLTQRDRPLHGYTF	TGTGCCAGCCTTACCCAACGGGACAGGCCGCTGCATGGCTACACCTTC
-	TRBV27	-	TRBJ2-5	CASSLGGAQYF	TGTGCCAGCAGTTTAGGAGGAGCTCAGTACTTC
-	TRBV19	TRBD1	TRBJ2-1	CASRDDRGGYNEQFF	TGTGCCAGTAGAGACGACAGGGGTGGCTACAATGAGCAGTTCTTC
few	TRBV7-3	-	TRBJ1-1	CASSFRQRSEAFF	TGTGCCAGCAGCTTCCGACAGAGAAGTGAAGCTTTCTTT
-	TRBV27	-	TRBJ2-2	CASSWTGTNTGELFF	TGTGCCAGCAGTTGGACGGGGACGAACACCGGGGAGCTGTTTTTT
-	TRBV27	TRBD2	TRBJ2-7	CASSFSGSYEQYF	TGTGCCAGCAGTTTCAGCGGGAGCTACGAGCAGTACTTC
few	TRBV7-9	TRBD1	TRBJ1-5	CASSLGQGAAGQPQHF	TGTGCCAGCAGCCTAGGACAGGGGGCCGCGGGGCAGCCCCAGCATTTT